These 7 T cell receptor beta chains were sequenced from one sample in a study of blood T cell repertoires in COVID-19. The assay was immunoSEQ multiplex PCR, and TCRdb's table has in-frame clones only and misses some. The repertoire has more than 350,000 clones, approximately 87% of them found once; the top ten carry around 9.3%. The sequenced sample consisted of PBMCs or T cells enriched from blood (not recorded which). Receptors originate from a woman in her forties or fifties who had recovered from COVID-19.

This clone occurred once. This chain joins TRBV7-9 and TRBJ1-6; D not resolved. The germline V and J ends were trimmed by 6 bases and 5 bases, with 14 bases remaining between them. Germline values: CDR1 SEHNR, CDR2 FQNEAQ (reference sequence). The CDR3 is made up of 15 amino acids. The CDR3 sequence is CASSSRIMNNSPLHF. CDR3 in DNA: TGTGCCAGCAGTTCCAGGATCATGAATAATTCACCCCTCCACTTT.

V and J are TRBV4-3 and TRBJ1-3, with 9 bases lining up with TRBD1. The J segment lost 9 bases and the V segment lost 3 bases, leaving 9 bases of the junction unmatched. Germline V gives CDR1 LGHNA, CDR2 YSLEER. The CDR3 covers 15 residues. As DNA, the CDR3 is TGCGCCAGCAGCCAGACAGGGGGGTCGGGTGGCACCATATATTTT. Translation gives CASSQTGGSGGTIYF.

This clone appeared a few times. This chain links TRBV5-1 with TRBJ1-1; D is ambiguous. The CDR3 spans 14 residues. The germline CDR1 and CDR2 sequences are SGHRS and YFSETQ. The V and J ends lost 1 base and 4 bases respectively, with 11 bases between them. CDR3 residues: CASSLSQLGTEAFF. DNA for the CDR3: TGCGCCAGCAGCTTGTCACAGTTAGGCACTGAAGCTTTCTTT.

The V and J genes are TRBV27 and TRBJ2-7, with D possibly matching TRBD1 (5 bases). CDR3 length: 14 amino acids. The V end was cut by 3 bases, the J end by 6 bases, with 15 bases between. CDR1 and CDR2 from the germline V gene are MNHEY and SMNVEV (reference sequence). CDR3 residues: CASSLGQGSVEQYF. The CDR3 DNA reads TGTGCCAGCAGTTTGGGGCAGGGAAGTGTCGAGCAGTACTTC.

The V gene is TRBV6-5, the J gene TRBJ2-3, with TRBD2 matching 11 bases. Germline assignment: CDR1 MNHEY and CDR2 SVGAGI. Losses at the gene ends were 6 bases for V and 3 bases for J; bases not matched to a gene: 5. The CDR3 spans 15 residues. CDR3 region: CASSRTSGGTDTQYF. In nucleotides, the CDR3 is TGTGCCAGCAGCCGTACTAGCGGGGGAACAGATACGCAGTATTTT.

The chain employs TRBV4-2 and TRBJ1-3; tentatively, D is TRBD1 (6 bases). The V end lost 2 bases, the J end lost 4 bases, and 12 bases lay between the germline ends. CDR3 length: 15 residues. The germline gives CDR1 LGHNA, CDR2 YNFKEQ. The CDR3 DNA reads TGTGCCAGCAGCCAAAATCAGGGGCTCGGAAACACCATATATTTT. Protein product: CASSQNQGLGNTIYF.

The CDR3 is CASSIVGGYSYNEQFF. CDR3 DNA sequence: TGTGCCAGTAGTATAGTGGGGGGGTACTCCTACAATGAGCAGTTCTTC. The rearrangement links TRBV19 to TRBJ2-1, with 7 bases identical to TRBD2. The V and J ends lost 1 base and 0 bases, in that order; junction bases with no gene match: 3. There are 16 residues in the CDR3. The germline gives CDR1 LNHDA, CDR2 SQIVND (reference sequence).